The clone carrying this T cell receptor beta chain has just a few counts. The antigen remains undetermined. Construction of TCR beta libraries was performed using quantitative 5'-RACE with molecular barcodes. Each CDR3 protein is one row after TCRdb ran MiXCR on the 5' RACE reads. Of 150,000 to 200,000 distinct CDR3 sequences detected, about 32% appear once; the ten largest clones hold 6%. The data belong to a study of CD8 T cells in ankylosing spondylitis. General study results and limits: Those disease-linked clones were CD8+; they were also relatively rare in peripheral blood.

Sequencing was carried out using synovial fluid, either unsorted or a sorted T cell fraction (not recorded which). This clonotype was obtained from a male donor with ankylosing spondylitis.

CDR3 residues: CSVEAGRSNYGYTF. CDR3 sequence (DNA): TGCAGCGTTGAAGCAGGCCGCTCTAACTATGGCTACACCTTC. This chain links TRBV29-1 with TRBJ1-2; D remains unclear. Germline CDR1 is SQVTM and CDR2 is ANQGSEA. Trimming stripped 1 base from V and 0 bases from J, with 9 bases between. CDR3 length: 14 amino acids. The full variable domain, with the rest looked up from reference TRBV29-1 and TRBJ1-2, is SAVISQKPSRDICQRGTSLTIQCQVDSQVTMMFWYRQQPGQSLTLIATANQGSEATYESGFVIDKFPISRPNLTFSTLTVSNMSPEDSSIYLCSVEAGRSNYGYTFGSGTRLTVV.